This is a list of T cell receptor beta chains from one sample in a study of blood T cell repertoires in COVID-19. Only in-frame clones appear in the TCRdb table, and some are missing; sequencing was by immunoSEQ multiplex PCR. The top ten hold about 5% of the sample, which has 150,000 to 200,000 clones, 87% seen once. What was sequenced was peripheral blood. The source of these receptors is a human donor in a cohort sampled during active COVID-19. Each CDR3 is given with its conserved first and last residue. D genes are given only for firm matches.

v_call	j_call	d_call	cdr3_nt	cdr3_aa
TRBV30	TRBJ2-7	-	TGTGCCTGGAGTGCAGGGTGGGAGCAGTACTTC	CAWSAGWEQYF
TRBV28	TRBJ1-1	TRBD1	TGTGCCAGCAGTTTTGGCCTGGGACAGGGGAGAGCTGAAGCTTTCTTT	CASSFGLGQGRAEAFF
TRBV5-5	TRBJ1-1	TRBD1	TGTGCCAGCAGCCCGGACAGGGCCGAGAACACTGAAGCTTTCTTT	CASSPDRAENTEAFF
TRBV7-8	TRBJ2-1	TRBD2	TGTGCCAGCAGCCTTCCGCGCCTTAGCGGGGTGAACAATGAGCAGTTCTTC	CASSLPRLSGVNNEQFF
TRBV19	TRBJ2-3	-	TGTGCCAGTAGTCCGACAGTGACAGATACGCAGTATTTT	CASSPTVTDTQYF
TRBV24-1	TRBJ1-1	-	TGTGCCACCAGTGATTACCATAGGGGCACTGAAGCTTTCTTT	CATSDYHRGTEAFF
TRBV9	TRBJ2-7	-	TGTGCCAGCAGCGTATTTGGGAGGCCCGGCTACGAGCAGTACTTC	CASSVFGRPGYEQYF
TRBV6-2/TRBV6-3	TRBJ1-5	-	TGTGCCAGCAGTCGGCGGGGGGATTATAGCAATCAGCCCCAGCATTTT	CASSRRGDYSNQPQHF
TRBV19	TRBJ2-5	-	TGTGCCAGTAGTAGTGGACCGAGGGGGGGTTCCCAAGAGACCCAGTACTTC	CASSSGPRGGSQETQYF
TRBV7-2	TRBJ1-3	-	TGTGCCAGCAGACTAGAACAGAGCTCTGGAAACACCATATATTTT	CASRLEQSSGNTIYF
TRBV30	TRBJ1-1	-	TGTGCCGGTACAGGTACGTCGAACACTGAAGCTTTCTTT	CAGTGTSNTEAFF